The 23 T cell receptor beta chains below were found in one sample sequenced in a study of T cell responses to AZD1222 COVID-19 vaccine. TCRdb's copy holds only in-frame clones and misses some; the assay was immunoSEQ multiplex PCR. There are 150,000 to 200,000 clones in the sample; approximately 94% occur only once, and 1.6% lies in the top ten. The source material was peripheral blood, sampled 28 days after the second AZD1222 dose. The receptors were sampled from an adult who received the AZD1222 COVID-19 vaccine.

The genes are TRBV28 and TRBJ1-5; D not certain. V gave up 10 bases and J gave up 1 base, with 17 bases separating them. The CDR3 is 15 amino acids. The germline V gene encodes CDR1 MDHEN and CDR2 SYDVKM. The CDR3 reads CATEMGALSNQPQHF. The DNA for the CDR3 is TGTGCCACCGAGATGGGAGCCTTAAGCAATCAGCCCCAGCATTTT.

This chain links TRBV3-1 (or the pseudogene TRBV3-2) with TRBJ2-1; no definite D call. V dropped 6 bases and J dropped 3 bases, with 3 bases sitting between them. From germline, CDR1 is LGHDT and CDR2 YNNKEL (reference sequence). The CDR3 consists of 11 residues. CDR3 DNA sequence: TGTGCCAGCAGGCGCTACAATGAGCAGTTCTTC. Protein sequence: CASRRYNEQFF.

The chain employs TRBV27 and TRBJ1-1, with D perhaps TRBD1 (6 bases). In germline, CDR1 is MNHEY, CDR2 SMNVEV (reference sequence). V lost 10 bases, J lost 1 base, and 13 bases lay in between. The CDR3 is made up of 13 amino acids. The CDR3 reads CATLTGGNTEAFF. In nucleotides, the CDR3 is TGTGCCACCCTGACAGGAGGGAACACTGAAGCTTTCTTT.

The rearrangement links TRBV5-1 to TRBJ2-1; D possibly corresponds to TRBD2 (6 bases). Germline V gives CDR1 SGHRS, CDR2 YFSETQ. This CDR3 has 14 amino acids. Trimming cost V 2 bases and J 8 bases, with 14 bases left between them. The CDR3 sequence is CASSLRPAGYEQFF. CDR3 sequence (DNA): TGCGCCAGCAGCTTACGGCCCGCGGGGTATGAGCAGTTCTTC.

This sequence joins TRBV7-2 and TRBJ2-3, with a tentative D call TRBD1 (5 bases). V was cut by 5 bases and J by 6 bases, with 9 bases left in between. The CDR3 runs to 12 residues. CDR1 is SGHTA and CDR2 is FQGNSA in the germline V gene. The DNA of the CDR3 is TGTGCCAGCAGCCTCAAGGGGGATACGCAGTATTTT. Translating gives CASSLKGDTQYF.

The CDR3 DNA sequence: TGTGCCAGCAGCTTAGCCAGGAATCAGCCCCAGCATTTT. Its protein is CASSLARNQPQHF. This chain joins TRBV11-2 and TRBJ1-5; D not certain. V lost 1 base to trimming and J lost 4 bases, with 5 bases between them. CDR1 SGHAT and CDR2 FQNNGV come from the germline V gene. This CDR3 has 13 amino acids.

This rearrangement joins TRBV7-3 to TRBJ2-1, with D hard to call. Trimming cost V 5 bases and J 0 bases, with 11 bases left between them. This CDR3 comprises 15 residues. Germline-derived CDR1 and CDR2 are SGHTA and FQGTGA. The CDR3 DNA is TGTGCCAGCAGCGCAGTCAGGAGCTCCTACAATGAGCAGTTCTTC. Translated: CASSAVRSSYNEQFF.

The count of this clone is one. Here the CDR3 DNA reads TGTGCCAGCAGACGACCGGGACAGGGGACAACATTACGCCCCTCTGGAAACACCATATATTTT. Translating it yields CASRRPGQGTTLRPSGNTIYF. The chain couples TRBV27 to TRBJ1-3; 10 bases match TRBD1. The CDR3 is 21 residues long. Germline trimming cut 6 bases from V and 0 bases from J; bases unmatched to any gene: 20. The germline V gene has CDR1 MNHEY and CDR2 SMNVEV (reference sequence).

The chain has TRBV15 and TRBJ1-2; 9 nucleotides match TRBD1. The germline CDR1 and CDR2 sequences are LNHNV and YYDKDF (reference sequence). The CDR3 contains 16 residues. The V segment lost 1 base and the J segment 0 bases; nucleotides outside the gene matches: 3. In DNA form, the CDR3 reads TGTGCCACCAGCAGAGGACGACAGGGGGCTAACTATGGCTACACCTTC. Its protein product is CATSRGRQGANYGYTF.

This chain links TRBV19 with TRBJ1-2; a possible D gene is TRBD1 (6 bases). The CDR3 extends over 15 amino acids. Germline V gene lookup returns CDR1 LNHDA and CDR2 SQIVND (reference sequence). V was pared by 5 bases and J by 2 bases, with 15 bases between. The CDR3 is CASSPMTGTNYGYTF. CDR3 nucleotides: TGTGCCAGTAGTCCTATGACAGGAACCAACTATGGCTACACCTTC.

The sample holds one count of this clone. The CDR3 DNA reads TGTGCCAGCAGCAAACGGACTGGGGTGAACACCGGGGAGCTGTTTTTT. Translation: CASSKRTGVNTGELFF. The rearrangement uses TRBV28 and TRBJ2-2; D might be TRBD2 (5 bases). This CDR3 has 16 residues. The germline gives CDR1 MDHEN, CDR2 SYDVKM. The V gene lost 6 bases and the J gene lost 1 base, with 15 bases spanning the gap.

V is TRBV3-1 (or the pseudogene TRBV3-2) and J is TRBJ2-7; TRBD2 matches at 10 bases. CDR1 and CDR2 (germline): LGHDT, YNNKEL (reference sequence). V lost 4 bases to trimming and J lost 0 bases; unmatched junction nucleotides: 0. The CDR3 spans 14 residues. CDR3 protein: CASSPSGSSYEQYF. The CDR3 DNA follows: TGTGCCAGCAGCCCTAGCGGGAGCTCCTACGAGCAGTACTTC.

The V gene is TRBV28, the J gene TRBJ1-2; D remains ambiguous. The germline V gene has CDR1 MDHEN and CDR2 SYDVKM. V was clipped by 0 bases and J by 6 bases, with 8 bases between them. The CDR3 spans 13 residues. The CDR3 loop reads CASSLWVSNGYTF. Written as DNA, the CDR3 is TGTGCCAGCAGTTTATGGGTTAGCAATGGCTACACCTTC.

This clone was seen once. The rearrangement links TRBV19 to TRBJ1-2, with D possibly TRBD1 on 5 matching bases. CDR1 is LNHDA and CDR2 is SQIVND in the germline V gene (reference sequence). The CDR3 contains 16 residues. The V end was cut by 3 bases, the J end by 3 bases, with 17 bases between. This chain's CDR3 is CASSIPPGRADYGYTF. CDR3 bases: TGTGCCAGTAGTATCCCCCCGGGCAGGGCGGACTATGGCTACACCTTC.

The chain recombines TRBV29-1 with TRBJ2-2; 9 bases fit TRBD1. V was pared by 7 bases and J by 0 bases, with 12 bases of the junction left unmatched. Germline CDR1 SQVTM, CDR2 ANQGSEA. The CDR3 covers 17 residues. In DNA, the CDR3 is TGCAGCGCGAAACTAATAGGGGACAGGGCGAACACCGGGGAGCTGTTTTTT. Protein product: CSAKLIGDRANTGELFF.

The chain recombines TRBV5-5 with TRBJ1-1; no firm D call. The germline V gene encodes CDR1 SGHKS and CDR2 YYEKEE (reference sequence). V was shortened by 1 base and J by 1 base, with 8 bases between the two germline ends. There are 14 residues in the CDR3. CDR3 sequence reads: CASSLTKKNTEAFF. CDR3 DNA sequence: TGTGCCAGCAGCTTGACGAAAAAGAACACTGAAGCTTTCTTT.

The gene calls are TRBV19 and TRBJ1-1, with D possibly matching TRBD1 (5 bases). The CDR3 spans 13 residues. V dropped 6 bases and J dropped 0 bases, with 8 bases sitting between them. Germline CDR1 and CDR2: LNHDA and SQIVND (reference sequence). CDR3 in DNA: TGTGCCAGTAGCGAGGGGCTGAACACTGAAGCTTTCTTT. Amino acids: CASSEGLNTEAFF. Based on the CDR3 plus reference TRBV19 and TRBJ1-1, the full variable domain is DGGITQSPKYLFRKEGQNVTLSCEQNLNHDAMYWYRQDPGQGLRLIYYSQIVNDFQKGDIAEGYSVSREKKESFPLTVTSAQKNPTAFYLCASSEGLNTEAFFGQGTRLTVV.

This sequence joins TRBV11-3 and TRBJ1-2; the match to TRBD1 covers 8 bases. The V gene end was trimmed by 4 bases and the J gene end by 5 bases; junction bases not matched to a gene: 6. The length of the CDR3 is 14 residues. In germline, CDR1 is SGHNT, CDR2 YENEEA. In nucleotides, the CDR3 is TGTGCCAGCAGCTACACACGGACAGGGTATGGCTACACCTTC. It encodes CASSYTRTGYGYTF.

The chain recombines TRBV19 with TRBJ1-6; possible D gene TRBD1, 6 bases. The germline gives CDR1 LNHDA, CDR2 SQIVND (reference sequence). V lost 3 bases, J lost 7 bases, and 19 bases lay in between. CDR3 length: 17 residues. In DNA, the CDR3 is TGTGCCAGTAGTATCCGGGTATCAAAAGGGACAAATTCACCCCTCCACTTT. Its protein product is CASSIRVSKGTNSPLHF. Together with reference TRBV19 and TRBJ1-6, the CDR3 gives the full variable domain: DGGITQSPKYLFRKEGQNVTLSCEQNLNHDAMYWYRQDPGQGLRLIYYSQIVNDFQKGDIAEGYSVSREKKESFPLTVTSAQKNPTAFYLCASSIRVSKGTNSPLHFGNGTRLTVT.

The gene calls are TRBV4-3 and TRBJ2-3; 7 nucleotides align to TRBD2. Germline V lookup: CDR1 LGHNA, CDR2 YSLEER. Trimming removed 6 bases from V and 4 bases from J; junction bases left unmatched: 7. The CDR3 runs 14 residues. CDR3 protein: CASSHGLVADTQYF. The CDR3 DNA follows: TGCGCCAGCAGTCATGGACTAGTAGCAGATACGCAGTATTTT.

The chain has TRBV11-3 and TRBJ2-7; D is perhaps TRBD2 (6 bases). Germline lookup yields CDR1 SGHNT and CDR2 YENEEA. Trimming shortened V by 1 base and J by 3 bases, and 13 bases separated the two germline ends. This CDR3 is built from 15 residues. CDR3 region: CASSLAGTGVYEQYF. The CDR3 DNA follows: TGTGCCAGCAGCTTAGCCGGGACTGGGGTCTACGAGCAGTACTTC.

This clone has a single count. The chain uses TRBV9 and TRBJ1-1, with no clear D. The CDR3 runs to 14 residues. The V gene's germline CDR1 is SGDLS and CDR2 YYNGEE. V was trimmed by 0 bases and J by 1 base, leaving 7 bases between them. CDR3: CASSVVTENTEAFF. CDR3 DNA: TGTGCCAGCAGCGTAGTAACGGAGAACACTGAAGCTTTCTTT.

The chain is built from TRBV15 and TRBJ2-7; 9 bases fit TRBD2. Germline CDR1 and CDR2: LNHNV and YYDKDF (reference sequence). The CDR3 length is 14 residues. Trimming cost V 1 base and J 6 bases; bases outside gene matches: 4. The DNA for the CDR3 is TGTGCCACCAGCAGAGCGCCTAGCGGGATCGAGCAGTACTTC. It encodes CATSRAPSGIEQYF.